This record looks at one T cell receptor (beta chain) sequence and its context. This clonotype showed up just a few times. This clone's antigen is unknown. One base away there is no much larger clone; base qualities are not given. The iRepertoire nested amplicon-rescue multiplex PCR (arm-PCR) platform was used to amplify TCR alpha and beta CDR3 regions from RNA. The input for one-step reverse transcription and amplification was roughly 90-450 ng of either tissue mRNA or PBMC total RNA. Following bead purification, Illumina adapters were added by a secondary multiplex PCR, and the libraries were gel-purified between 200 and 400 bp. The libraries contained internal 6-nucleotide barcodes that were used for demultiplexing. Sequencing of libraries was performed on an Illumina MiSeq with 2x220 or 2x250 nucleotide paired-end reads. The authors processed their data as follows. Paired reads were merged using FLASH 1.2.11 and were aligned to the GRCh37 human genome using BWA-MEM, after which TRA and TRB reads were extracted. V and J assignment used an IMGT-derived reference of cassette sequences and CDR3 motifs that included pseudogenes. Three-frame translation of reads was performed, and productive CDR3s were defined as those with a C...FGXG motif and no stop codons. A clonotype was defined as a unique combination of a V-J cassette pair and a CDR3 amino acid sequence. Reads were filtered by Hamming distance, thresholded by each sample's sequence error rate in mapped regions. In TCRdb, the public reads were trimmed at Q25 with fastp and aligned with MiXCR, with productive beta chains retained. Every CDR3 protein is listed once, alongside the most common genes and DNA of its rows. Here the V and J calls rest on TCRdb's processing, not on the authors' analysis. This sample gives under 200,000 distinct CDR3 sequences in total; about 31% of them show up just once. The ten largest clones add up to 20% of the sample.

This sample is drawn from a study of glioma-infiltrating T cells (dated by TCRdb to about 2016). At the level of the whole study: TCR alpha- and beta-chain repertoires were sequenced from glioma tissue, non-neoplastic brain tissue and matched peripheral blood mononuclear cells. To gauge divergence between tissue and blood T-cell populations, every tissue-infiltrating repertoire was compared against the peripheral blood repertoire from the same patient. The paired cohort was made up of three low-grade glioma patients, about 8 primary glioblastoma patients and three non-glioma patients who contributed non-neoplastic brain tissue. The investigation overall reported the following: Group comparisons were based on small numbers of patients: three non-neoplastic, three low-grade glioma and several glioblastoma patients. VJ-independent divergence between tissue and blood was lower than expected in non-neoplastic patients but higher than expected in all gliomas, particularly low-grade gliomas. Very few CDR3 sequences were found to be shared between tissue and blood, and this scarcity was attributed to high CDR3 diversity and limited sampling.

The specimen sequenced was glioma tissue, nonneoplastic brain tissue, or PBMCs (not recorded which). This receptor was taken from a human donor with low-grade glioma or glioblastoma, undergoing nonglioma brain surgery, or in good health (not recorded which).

The DNA reads TGTGCCAGCAGTTTTAGGAAGAATGAGCAGTTCTTC. Translated, this is CASSFRKNEQFF. The chain is assembled from TRBV12-3 or TRBV12-4 and TRBJ2-1; the D gene is not confidently resolved. V and J are truncated by 3 bases and 7 bases respectively, leaving an intervening sequence of 7 bases. From the cysteine up to the phenylalanine, the CDR3 has a length of 12 residues. Of all the DNA, just the CDR3 is kept, 36 bases in frame from base 1.